This T cell receptor (beta chain) is drawn from a study of shared clonotypes between healthy human individuals. About this clone itself: With a much larger clone just one base away, this may be a read error.

Generated by immunoSEQ multiplex PCR, the TCRdb table keeps only in-frame clones and is missing some. The table shows around 440,000 clones, with 60% to 80% occurring only once. Trimming left V 3 bases short and J 3 bases short, with 3 bases between. The length of the CDR3 is 11 residues. Germline CDR1 is WSHSY and CDR2 is SAAADI. The chain employs TRBV10-2 and TRBJ2-7; D unclear. The sequence was collected from a woman between 35 and 50 years old in good health. Some clones in this sample may be carry-over from other donors' samples. What was sequenced was PBMCs. CDR3 loop: CASSDVYEQYF. CDR3 nucleotide sequence: TGCGCCAGCAGTGACGTCTACGAGCAGTACTTC.